The 3 T cell receptor beta chains reported below all come from one sample, sequenced in a study of post-analysis software for immune sequencing data. These receptors have no known antigen. The library was made from cDNA and included unique molecular identifiers. MiXCR was run by TCRdb on the PCR reads, yielding one entry per CDR3 protein. The table shows over 300,000 distinct CDR3 sequences, with 30% to 45% occurring only once. Overall study results and limits: Patients used about five TRBV segments, including TRBV5-6, TRBV5-1 and TRBV20-1, more often than controls.

Sequenced material: blood. The receptors were gathered from a girl aged 10 to 17 with multiple sclerosis.

The rearrangement links TRBV4-1 to TRBJ2-7, with 8 bases fitting TRBD2. The length of the CDR3 is 17 residues. Germline V gives CDR1 MGHRA, CDR2 YSYEKL. The V and J ends lost 0 bases and 0 bases, in that order; junction bases with no gene match: 7. The CDR3 here is CASSQDPTSVSSYEQYF. CDR3 nucleotide sequence: TGCGCCAGCAGCCAAGATCCGACTAGCGTTAGCTCCTACGAGCAGTACTTC.

This chain connects TRBV19 to TRBJ1-5; D is possibly TRBD1 (6 bases). Trimming stripped 0 bases from V and 0 bases from J, with 9 bases between. CDR3 length: 16 residues. Germline loops: CDR1 LNHDA, CDR2 SQIVND (reference sequence). The CDR3 nucleotides are TGTGCCAGTAGTATAGAAGGACAGATTAGCAATCAGCCCCAGCATTTT. It yields the protein CASSIEGQISNQPQHF.

This clonotype was counted only a few times. The gene calls are TRBV7-2 and TRBJ2-5; D perhaps matches TRBD2 (7 bases). CDR1 and CDR2 (germline): SGHTA, FQGNSA. V was pared by 1 base and J by 7 bases, with 19 bases between. This CDR3 comprises 16 residues. The CDR3 DNA sequence: TGTGCCAGCAGCTTAGATAGGCGGGGGCAACGGGGGACCCAGTACTTC. It encodes CASSLDRRGQRGTQYF.